A selection of T cell receptor beta chains follows, all from one sample in a study of T cells in Graves' hyperthyroidism and ophthalmopathy. TCRdb passed the multiplex PCR reads through MiXCR, listing each CDR3 protein once. The table shows approximately 560,000 distinct CDR3 sequences, with 46% occurring only once. The sequencing input was peripheral blood or thyroid tissue (not recorded which). The receptor set was obtained from a woman aged 18-29 years with Graves' hyperthyroidism. The CDR3 runs from the conserved cysteine through the conserved F or W. The order of the fields is clone size, V gene, D gene, J gene, CDR3 protein, CDR3 DNA. D genes are given only for firm matches. Size tells how often a clone was seen (once, few, many) or the class of an expanded clone, and some rows leave it out.

>few|TRBV2|.|TRBJ1-5
CASSVGARNQPQHF
TGTGCCAGCAGTGTGGGGGCGCGCAATCAGCCCCAGCATTTT
>.|TRBV20-1|TRBD1|TRBJ1-3
CSASRGGGGGNTIYF
TGCAGTGCTAGCCGAGGGGGCGGAGGAGGAAACACCATATATTTT
>.|TRBV7-8|.|TRBJ1-5
CAISYGGGGQPQHF
TGTGCCATCAGTTACGGGGGGGGTGGTCAGCCCCAGCATTTT
>.|TRBV11-2|TRBD1|TRBJ1-2
CASSPGQGGTYGYTF
TGTGCCAGCAGCCCAGGACAGGGAGGAACCTATGGCTACACCTTC
>.|TRBV10-3|TRBD1|TRBJ2-7
CASSPEGQGPYEQYF
TGTGCCAGCAGCCCTGAGGGACAGGGCCCCTACGAGCAGTACTTC
>.|TRBV7-2|.|TRBJ1-1
CASSLSPRDNTEAFF
TGTGCCAGCAGCTTATCACCCCGGGACAACACTGAAGCTTTCTTT
>.|TRBV29-1|TRBD1|TRBJ2-7
CSVEDPGQGVGYEQYF
TGCAGCGTTGAAGACCCGGGACAGGGTGTCGGCTACGAGCAGTACTTC
>many|TRBV2|TRBD1|TRBJ1-6
CASSARQGINSPLHF
TGTGCCAGCAGCGCCAGACAGGGAATTAATTCACCCCTCCACTTT
>many|TRBV7-6|.|TRBJ1-3
CASSSGDRSGNTIYF
TGTGCCAGCAGTTCGGGCGACCGCTCTGGAAACACCATATATTTT
>.|TRBV20-1|.|TRBJ2-5
CSVGLNQETQYF
TGCAGTGTAGGCTTAAATCAAGAGACCCAGTACTTC
>.|TRBV20-1|.|TRBJ2-2
CSARERFLANTGELFF
TGCAGTGCTAGAGAGAGGTTCTTGGCCAACACCGGGGAGCTGTTTTTT
>.|TRBV7-9|.|TRBJ2-7
CASRQALGSQSEQYF
TGCGCCAGCAGGCAAGCTCTCGGGAGTCAATCCGAGCAGTACTTC
>many|TRBV7-9|.|TRBJ2-7
CASSLGLGEQYF
TGTGCCAGCAGCTTAGGGTTGGGCGAGCAGTACTTC
>many|TRBV10-3|.|TRBJ2-7
CAISENGEQYF
TGTGCCATCAGTGAGAACGGGGAGCAGTACTTC
>.|TRBV7-9|TRBD2|TRBJ2-7
CASSLVSGGQYEQYF
TGTGCCAGCAGCCTGGTATCGGGAGGGCAGTACGAGCAGTACTTC
>.|TRBV6-2/TRBV6-3|TRBD2|TRBJ2-7
CASSYSGTRKSNEQYF
TGTGCCAGCAGTTACTCGGGGACTAGAAAGTCAAACGAGCAGTACTTC
>.|TRBV4-1|.|TRBJ2-7
CASSNVVSYEQYF
TGCGCCAGCTCCAACGTGGTCTCCTACGAGCAATACTTC
>.|TRBV5-1|TRBD2|TRBJ2-5
CASSLGGRGGETQYF
TGCGCCAGCAGCTTGGGGGGTCGCGGGGGAGAGACCCAGTACTTC
>many|TRBV29-1|TRBD1|TRBJ1-5
CSVLTGASNQPQHF
TGCAGCGTTCTGACAGGGGCTAGCAATCAGCCCCAGCATTTT
>few|TRBV2|.|TRBJ1-1
CASSYPSGPEAFF
TGTGCCAGCAGTTACCCGAGCGGACCTGAAGCTTTCTTT
>.|TRBV5-6|TRBD1|TRBJ1-4
CAWGTVRNEKLFF
TGTGCCTGGGGGACAGTCCGTAATGAAAAACTGTTTTTT
>.|TRBV2|.|TRBJ1-1
CASHIGREAFF
TGTGCCAGCCATATTGGCAGGGAAGCTTTCTTT
>.|TRBV7-2|.|TRBJ1-3
CASTQSVGGNTIYF
TGTGCCAGCACCCAATCCGTCGGGGGAAACACCATATATTTT
>.|TRBV2|.|TRBJ1-1
CASSEARSTEAFF
TGTGCCAGCAGTGAAGCGAGGAGCACTGAAGCTTTCTTT
>.|TRBV7-9|TRBD2|TRBJ2-5
CASTPKEVRERDF
TGTGCCAGCACCCCAAAAGAGGTGCGGGAGAGGGACTTC
>.|TRBV2|TRBD2|TRBJ2-5
CASSYLAGGRATETQYF
TGTGCCAGCAGTTACCTAGCGGGAGGGCGGGCGACAGAGACCCAGTACTTC
>few|TRBV7-3|.|TRBJ1-3
CASRIDGYPGNTIYF
TGTGCCAGCAGAATCGACGGCTATCCTGGAAACACCATATATTTT
>.|TRBV5-4|.|TRBJ2-2
CASSHIYNTGELFF
TGCGCCAGCAGCCACATCTACAACACCGGGGAGCTGTTTTTT
>.|TRBV7-2|.|TRBJ1-3
CASSQAGYGGNTIYF
TGTGCCAGCAGCCAAGCAGGGTACGGTGGAAACACCATATATTTT
>.|TRBV7-9|.|TRBJ2-2
CASSAQGLPLTGELFF
TGTGCCAGCAGTGCACAGGGACTGCCGCTAACCGGGGAGCTGTTTTTT
>medium-sized|TRBV25-1|.|TRBJ1-4
CASSEAGAPNEKLFF
TGTGCCAGCAGTGAGGCGGGGGCCCCTAATGAAAAACTGTTTTTT
>.|TRBV7-1|.|TRBJ1-6
CASSSQRDFKNSPLHF
TGTGCCAGCAGCTCCCAAAGGGATTTCAAGAATTCACCCCTCCACTTT